This is a list of T cell receptor beta chains from one sample in a study of shared clonotypes between healthy human individuals. Clones were sequenced by immunoSEQ multiplex PCR, and TCRdb holds only the in-frame ones, with some missing. The data contain about 2 million clones, 90% to 95% of them singletons. The sequenced material came from naive CD4+ T cells sorted from blood. These receptors came from a man younger than 35 in good health. The CDR3 runs from the conserved cysteine through the conserved F or W. D genes are given only for firm matches. For some rows the clone size is stated as once, few or many, or as a class when expanded; others skip it.

v_call: TRBV7-2
d_call: .
clone_size: .
j_call: TRBJ2-7
cdr3_aa: CASSRHYEQYF
cdr3_nt: TGTGCCAGCAGCCGACACTACGAGCAGTACTTC

v_call: TRBV4-2
d_call: .
clone_size: few
j_call: TRBJ1-6
cdr3_aa: CASSQLPQGLGSPLHF
cdr3_nt: TGTGCCAGCAGCCAGTTACCCCAGGGCCTTGGGTCACCCCTCCACTTT

v_call: TRBV28
d_call: .
clone_size: .
j_call: TRBJ1-1
cdr3_aa: CASLPPGPSFNTEAFF
cdr3_nt: TGTGCCAGCCTCCCCCCGGGACCCAGTTTCAACACTGAAGCTTTCTTT

v_call: TRBV19
d_call: .
clone_size: .
j_call: TRBJ1-5
cdr3_aa: CASTPTAPGPQHF
cdr3_nt: TGTGCCAGTACCCCGACAGCCCCTGGGCCCCAGCATTTT

v_call: TRBV2
d_call: .
clone_size: .
j_call: TRBJ2-7
cdr3_aa: CASREDSSYEQYF
cdr3_nt: TGTGCCAGCAGGGAGGACAGCTCCTACGAGCAGTACTTC

v_call: TRBV18
d_call: .
clone_size: .
j_call: TRBJ1-2
cdr3_aa: CASSLSDRPNYGYTF
cdr3_nt: TGTGCCAGCTCACTAAGTGATAGGCCAAACTATGGCTACACCTTC

v_call: TRBV5-1
d_call: .
clone_size: .
j_call: TRBJ1-4
cdr3_aa: CASSGGDLRTNEKLFF
cdr3_nt: TGCGCCAGCAGCGGGGGGGATCTTCGAACTAATGAAAAACTGTTTTTT

v_call: TRBV10-2
d_call: TRBD2
clone_size: once
j_call: TRBJ2-3
cdr3_aa: CASTVAGVDTQYF
cdr3_nt: TGCGCCAGCACTGTAGCGGGAGTAGATACGCAGTATTTT

v_call: TRBV6-6
d_call: TRBD2
clone_size: .
j_call: TRBJ2-4
cdr3_aa: CASTRAGGSKNIQYF
cdr3_nt: TGTGCCAGCACTCGAGCGGGAGGTAGCAAAAACATTCAGTACTTC

v_call: TRBV2
d_call: .
clone_size: .
j_call: TRBJ1-6
cdr3_aa: CASSETLLPNSPLHF
cdr3_nt: TGTGCCAGCAGTGAAACCCTCCTACCTAATTCACCCCTCCACTTT

v_call: TRBV9
d_call: .
clone_size: .
j_call: TRBJ2-2
cdr3_aa: CASSVDQVDTGELFF
cdr3_nt: TGTGCCAGCAGCGTAGATCAGGTTGACACCGGGGAGCTGTTTTTT